This T cell receptor beta chain was captured in a study of cytomegalovirus exposure and HLA in healthy donors. 13 Jbeta primers and 60 Vbeta primers were used for the PCR. The repertoire was sequenced with immunoSEQ multiplex PCR; TCRdb's copy has only in-frame clones and lacks some. The sample lists some 180,000 clones; around 80% were seen once. In germline, CDR1 is SEHNR, CDR2 FQNEAQ (reference sequence). The CDR3 is 14 residues long. The germline V and J ends were trimmed by 4 bases and 4 bases, with 10 bases remaining between them. Material: PBMCs. V gene TRBV7-9 combines with J gene TRBJ2-2; D possibly corresponds to TRBD1 (5 bases). The receptor's source is a man younger than 35 in good health and CMV-seronegative. CDR3 coding DNA: TGTGCCAGCAGCTGGGCTAGGGGCACCGGGGAGCTGTTTTTT. It codes for CASSWARGTGELFF.